This is a list of T cell receptor beta chains from one sample in a study of T cell repertoires in cytomegalovirus infection. Their antigens are not known. TCRdb itself ran the reads through MiXCR, one entry per CDR3 protein. The data contain 300,000 or so distinct CDR3 sequences, 25% of them singletons. The sequencing here drew on cultured PBMCs, taken from culture after CMV antigen stimulation. The receptor set was obtained from a human donor in good health (CMV status not recorded). Some clones in this sample may be carry-over from other donors' samples. The CDR3 runs from the conserved cysteine through the conserved F or W. The order of the fields is V gene, D gene, J gene, CDR3 length, clone size, CDR3 protein, CDR3 DNA. D genes are given only for firm matches. Size tells how often a clone was seen (once, few, many) or the class of an expanded clone, and some rows leave it out.

TRBV19	.	TRBJ2-1	16	few	CASSIKAGASYNEQFF	TGTGCCAGTAGTATTAAGGCAGGGGCCTCCTACAATGAGCAGTTCTTC
TRBV4-2	TRBD2	TRBJ2-3	16	.	CASSQEGLAGTDTQYF	TGTGCCAGCAGCCAAGAAGGCCTAGCGGGCACAGATACGCAGTATTTT
TRBV7-2	.	TRBJ1-1	15	many	CASSLQWGRTTEAFF	TGTGCCAGCAGCCTGCAGTGGGGACGGACCACTGAAGCTTTCTTT
TRBV28	TRBD2	TRBJ2-3	21	few	CASSSIPAGGLFRFGTDTQYF	TGTGCCAGCAGTTCCATACCAGCGGGAGGGTTGTTTAGGTTTGGCACAGATACGCAGTATTTT
TRBV7-6	TRBD2	TRBJ2-1	18	.	CASSQTSVRMGSYNEQFF	TGTGCCAGCAGCCAGACTAGCGTGAGAATGGGCTCCTACAATGAGCAGTTCTTC
TRBV7-2	.	TRBJ2-3	13	many	CASSLVWTDTQYF	TGTGCCAGCAGCTTAGTGTGGACAGATACGCAGTATTTT
TRBV7-9	TRBD2	TRBJ2-1	16	many	CASSLVAGGVYNEQFF	TGTGCCAGCAGCTTAGTGGCGGGAGGAGTCTACAATGAGCAGTTCTTC
TRBV7-2	.	TRBJ2-7	15	many	CASSLGRAGNYEQYF	TGTGCCAGCAGCTTAGGTCGGGCGGGGAACTACGAGCAGTACTTC
TRBV20-1	TRBD1	TRBJ1-5	16	many	CSATQARGLSNQPQHF	TGCAGTGCTACCCAAGCCAGGGGGCTTAGCAATCAGCCCCAGCATTTT
TRBV28	.	TRBJ1-3	15	few	CASRGGRTSGNTIYF	TGTGCCAGCAGGGGTGGACGGACCTCTGGAAACACCATATATTTT
TRBV2	.	TRBJ1-3	15	.	CASSEAQSAGNTIYF	TGTGCCAGCAGTGAAGCGCAGTCAGCTGGAAACACCATATATTTT
TRBV7-9	TRBD2	TRBJ2-1	16	.	CASSSPLAGGYNEQFF	TGTGCCAGCAGCTCCCCGCTAGCGGGAGGCTACAATGAGCAGTTCTTC
TRBV18	.	TRBJ1-5	15	many	CASSPPGASNQPQHF	TGTGCCAGCTCACCACCGGGGGCTAGCAATCAGCCCCAGCATTTT
TRBV28	TRBD2	TRBJ2-5	15	few	CASRPLGLAEETQYF	TGTGCCAGCAGGCCACTAGGACTAGCGGAAGAGACCCAGTACTTC
TRBV19	.	TRBJ1-1	13	few	CASTPRQNTEAFF	TGTGCCAGTACCCCCCGACAGAACACTGAAGCTTTCTTT
TRBV7-8	TRBD2	TRBJ2-3	17	many	CASSLFIAGGYTDTQYF	TGTGCCAGCAGCTTATTCATAGCGGGAGGGTACACAGATACGCAGTATTTT
TRBV2	TRBD2	TRBJ2-3	14	.	CASGGRLSTDTQYF	TGTGCCAGCGGCGGGAGGCTTAGCACAGATACGCAGTATTTT
TRBV24-1	TRBD2	TRBJ2-1	17	.	CATSDSPHSGIYNEQFF	TGTGCCACCAGTGATTCCCCCCACAGCGGGATTTACAATGAGCAGTTCTTC
TRBV15	.	TRBJ2-3	15	.	CATSRDWGKTDTQYF	TGTGCCACCAGCAGAGATTGGGGGAAAACAGATACGCAGTATTTT
TRBV5-4	TRBD2	TRBJ2-1	16	.	CASSLSAGGPYNEQFF	TGTGCCAGCAGCTTGTCTGCGGGAGGGCCCTACAATGAGCAGTTCTTC
TRBV29-1	.	TRBJ1-1	17	few	CSVDLGGGVFGETEAFF	TGCAGCGTTGACCTCGGAGGGGGGGTGTTTGGAGAGACTGAAGCTTTCTTT
TRBV7-4	.	TRBJ2-1	13	.	CASSRGSGNEQFF	TGTGCCAGCAGCCGTGGCAGCGGCAATGAGCAGTTCTTC
TRBV15	TRBD2	TRBJ2-7	15	once	CATSRNWSGRDEQYF	TGTGCCACCAGCAGAAATTGGAGCGGGAGGGACGAGCAGTACTTC
TRBV7-2	TRBD1	TRBJ1-5	16	few	CASSANQGGNNQPQHF	TGTGCCAGCAGCGCAAACCAGGGGGGCAACAATCAGCCCCAGCATTTT
TRBV7-9	TRBD1	TRBJ1-4	14	many	CASRPGTGVEKLFF	TGTGCCAGCAGGCCAGGGACAGGGGTGGAAAAACTGTTTTTT
TRBV29-1	.	TRBJ1-2	11	.	CSVMAGNGYTF	TGCAGCGTTATGGCAGGGAATGGCTACACCTTC
TRBV7-2	.	TRBJ2-2	14	many	CASSSTRGTGELFF	TGTGCCAGCAGCTCAACTAGAGGCACCGGGGAGCTGTTTTTT